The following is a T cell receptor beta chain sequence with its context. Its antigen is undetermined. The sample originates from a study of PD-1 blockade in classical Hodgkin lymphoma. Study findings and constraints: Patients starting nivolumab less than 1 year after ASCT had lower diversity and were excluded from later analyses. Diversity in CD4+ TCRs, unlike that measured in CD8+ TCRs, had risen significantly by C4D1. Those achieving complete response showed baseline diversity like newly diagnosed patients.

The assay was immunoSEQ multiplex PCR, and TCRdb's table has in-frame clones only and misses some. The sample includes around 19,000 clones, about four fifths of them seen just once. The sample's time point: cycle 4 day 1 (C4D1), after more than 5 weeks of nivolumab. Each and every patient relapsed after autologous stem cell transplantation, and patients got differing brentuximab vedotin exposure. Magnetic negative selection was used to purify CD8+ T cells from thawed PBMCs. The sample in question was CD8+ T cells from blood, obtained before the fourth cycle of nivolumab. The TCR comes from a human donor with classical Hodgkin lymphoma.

CDR3 in amino acids: CASSSRPRQGAYEQYF. As DNA, the CDR3 is TGTGCCAGCAGTTCCCGCCCCAGGCAGGGAGCCTACGAGCAGTACTTC. The J gene is TRBJ2-7, the V gene TRBV28; D is tentatively TRBD1 or TRBD2 (5 bases each). The length of the CDR3 is 16 residues. Trimming cost V 4 bases and J 2 bases, with 18 bases left between them. The V gene's germline CDR1 is MDHEN and CDR2 SYDVKM.